This T cell receptor beta chain appears in the sequencing data of a study of T cell repertoires in cytomegalovirus infection (dated by TCRdb to 2018 to 2020). Study-wide context: Alongside well-studied HLA-B-restricted epitopes, the peptide stimulations were aimed at recently identified HLA-C-restricted CMV epitopes, whose presentation resists viral immunomodulation. The HLA type of each donor mattered for the analysis, because public TCR beta signatures pointed to carriage of CMV infection along with the matching HLA type.

What the work shows at the level of the full study, not this receptor alone: Carriers of CMV infection plus the relevant HLA type were discriminated by the cumulative frequency of public TCR beta family members in the study cohort and in an independent approximately 340-donor cohort. In the ex vivo response, HLA-C-restricted CMV-specific TCR beta clonotypes were dominant, and in two of eight donors the single most frequent clonotype came from this HLA-C-restricted group.

The sample's treatment or condition label, in plain terms: in vitro stimulation with specific CMV peptide epitopes to enrich CMV-specific T cells. This clonotype was seen only a few times. What antigen it recognizes has not been identified. Base qualities are not at hand, and no much larger clone is one base apart. This sample was sequenced with an Illumina HiSeq 1500. TCRdb passed the public sequencing reads through fastp at Q25 and MiXCR, retaining productive beta sequences. Entries that share a CDR3 protein sequence are merged under the most common genes and DNA. In all, the sample holds around 300,000 distinct CDR3 sequences, and about 20% of those were seen once. Of the sample, roughly a fifth falls within the top ten clones. This specimen was cultured PBMCs, taken from culture after CMV antigen stimulation. The receptor was isolated from a human donor in good health (CMV status not recorded). Some clones in this sample may be carry-over from other donors' samples.

The CDR3: CASTDRADEKLFF. At the DNA level, the sequence is TGTGCCAGCACCGACAGGGCGGATGAAAAACTGTTTTTT. The chain uses TRBV12-3 or TRBV12-4 and TRBJ1-4; TRBD1 aligns with 7 central bases. The CDR3, cysteine through phenylalanine, is 13 amino acids long. Only the CDR3 region is kept as DNA, spanning 39 bases read in frame from base 1. The germline V and J ends show losses of 7 bases and 6 bases respectively, and no gene match explains 5 bases of the junction.